This T cell receptor (beta chain) was sequenced in a study of T cell responses to AZD1222 COVID-19 vaccine. Study findings and constraints: Donors in the cohort were predominantly white British and more often female, and clonal diversity was possibly underestimated. Spike-specific TCR breadth and depth were elevated following two AZD1222 doses.

CDR1 SNHLY and CDR2 FYNNEI come from the germline V gene. The CDR3 spans 19 residues. The J segment lost 6 bases and the V segment lost 8 bases, leaving 24 bases of the junction unmatched. The method was immunoSEQ multiplex PCR; TCRdb's version includes in-frame clones alone and lacks a portion of them. The sample carries tens of thousands of clones, 80% to 85% recorded once. This clone was found a few times. Its matching antigen is unknown. Second doses were pooled across both intervals (about 4 or about 12 weeks). The clonotype originates from an adult who received the AZD1222 COVID-19 vaccine. The sequencing here drew on peripheral blood, taken 28 days after the second AZD1222 dose. The V gene is TRBV2, the J gene TRBJ1-4, with 7 bases matching TRBD1. The CDR3, as DNA: TGTGCCAGCTGCCCGGAGAGGGGGCAGGAAGGCCAGGTAGATGAAAAACTGTTTTTT. This encodes CASCPERGQEGQVDEKLFF.